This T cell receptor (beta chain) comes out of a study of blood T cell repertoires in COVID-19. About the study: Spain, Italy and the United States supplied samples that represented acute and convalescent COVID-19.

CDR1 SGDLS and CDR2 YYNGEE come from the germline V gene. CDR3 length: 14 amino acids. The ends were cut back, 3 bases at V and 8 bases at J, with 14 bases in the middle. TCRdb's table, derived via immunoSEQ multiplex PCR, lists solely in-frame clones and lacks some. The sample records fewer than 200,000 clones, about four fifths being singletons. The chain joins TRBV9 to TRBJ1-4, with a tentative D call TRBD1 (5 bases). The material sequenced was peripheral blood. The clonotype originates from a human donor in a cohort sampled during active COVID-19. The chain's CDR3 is CASSAGGRPEKLFF. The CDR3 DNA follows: TGTGCCAGCAGCGCGGGGGGGAGACCGGAAAAACTGTTTTTT.